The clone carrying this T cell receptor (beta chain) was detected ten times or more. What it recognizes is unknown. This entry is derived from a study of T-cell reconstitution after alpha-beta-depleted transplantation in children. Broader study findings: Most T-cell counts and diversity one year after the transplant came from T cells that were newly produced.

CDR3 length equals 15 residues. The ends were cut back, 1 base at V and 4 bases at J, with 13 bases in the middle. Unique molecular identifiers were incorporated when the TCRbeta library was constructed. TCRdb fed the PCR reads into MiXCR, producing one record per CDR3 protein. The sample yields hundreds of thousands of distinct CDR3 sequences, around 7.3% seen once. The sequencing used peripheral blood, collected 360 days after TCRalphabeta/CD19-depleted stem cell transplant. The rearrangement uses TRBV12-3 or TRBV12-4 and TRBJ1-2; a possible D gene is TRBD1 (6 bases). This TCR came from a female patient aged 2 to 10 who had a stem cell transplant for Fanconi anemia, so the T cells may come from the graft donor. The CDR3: CASSLGSAGVYGYTF. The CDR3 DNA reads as TGTGCCAGCAGTTTAGGCTCCGCAGGGGTCTATGGCTACACCTTC.